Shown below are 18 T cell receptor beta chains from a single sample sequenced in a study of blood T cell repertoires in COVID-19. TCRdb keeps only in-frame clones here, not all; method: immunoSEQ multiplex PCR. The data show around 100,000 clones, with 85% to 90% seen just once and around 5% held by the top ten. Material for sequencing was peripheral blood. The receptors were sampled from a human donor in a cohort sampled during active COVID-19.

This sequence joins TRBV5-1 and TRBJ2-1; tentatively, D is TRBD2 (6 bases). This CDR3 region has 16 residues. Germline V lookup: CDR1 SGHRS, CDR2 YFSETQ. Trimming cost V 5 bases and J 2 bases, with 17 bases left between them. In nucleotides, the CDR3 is TGCGCCAGCAGTGGGTCGTTGACTAGTACCTACAATGAGCAGTTCTTC. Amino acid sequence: CASSGSLTSTYNEQFF. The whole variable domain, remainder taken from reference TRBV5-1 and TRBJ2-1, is KAGVTQTPRYLIKTRGQQVTLSCSPISGHRSVSWYQQTPGQGLQFLFEYFSETQRNKGNFPGRFSGRQFSNSRSEMNVSTLELGDSALYLCASSGSLTSTYNEQFFGPGTRLTVL.

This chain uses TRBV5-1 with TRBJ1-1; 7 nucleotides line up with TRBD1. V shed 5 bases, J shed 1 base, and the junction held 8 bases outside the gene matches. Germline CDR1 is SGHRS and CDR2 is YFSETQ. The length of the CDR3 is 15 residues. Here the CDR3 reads CASSPRGSGNTEAFF. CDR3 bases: TGCGCCAGCAGTCCCAGGGGGTCGGGGAACACTGAAGCTTTCTTT.

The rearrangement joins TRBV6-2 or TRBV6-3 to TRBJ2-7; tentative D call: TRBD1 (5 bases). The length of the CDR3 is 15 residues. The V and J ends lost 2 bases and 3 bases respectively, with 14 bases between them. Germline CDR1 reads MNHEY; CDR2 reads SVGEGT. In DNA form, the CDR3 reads TGTGCCAGCAGTTACGACAGCAGATCATTCTACGAGCAGTACTTC. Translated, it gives CASSYDSRSFYEQYF.

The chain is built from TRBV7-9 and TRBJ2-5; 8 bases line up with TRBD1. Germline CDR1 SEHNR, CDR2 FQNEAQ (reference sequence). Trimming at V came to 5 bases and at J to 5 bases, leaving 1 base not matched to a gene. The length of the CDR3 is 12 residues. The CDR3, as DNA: TGTGCCAGCAGCAGACAGGGGGAGACCCAGTACTTC. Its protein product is CASSRQGETQYF.

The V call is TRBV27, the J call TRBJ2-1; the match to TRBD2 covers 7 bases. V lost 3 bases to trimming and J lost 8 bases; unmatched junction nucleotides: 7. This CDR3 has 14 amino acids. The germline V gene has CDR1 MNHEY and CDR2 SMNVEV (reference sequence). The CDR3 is CASSFGRTGYEQFF. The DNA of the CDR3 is TGTGCCAGCAGTTTCGGGAGGACGGGGTATGAGCAGTTCTTC.

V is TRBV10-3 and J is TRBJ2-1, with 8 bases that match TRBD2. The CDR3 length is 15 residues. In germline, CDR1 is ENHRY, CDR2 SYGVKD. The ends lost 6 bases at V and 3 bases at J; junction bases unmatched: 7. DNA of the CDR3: TGTGCCATCAGACCCAGCGGGAGATTCTACAATGAGCAGTTCTTC. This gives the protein CAIRPSGRFYNEQFF.

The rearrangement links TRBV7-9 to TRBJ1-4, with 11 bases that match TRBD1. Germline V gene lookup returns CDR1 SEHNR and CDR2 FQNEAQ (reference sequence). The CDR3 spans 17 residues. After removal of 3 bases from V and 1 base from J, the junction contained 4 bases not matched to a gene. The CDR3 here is CASSLGTGGRTNEKLFF. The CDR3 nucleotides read TGTGCCAGCAGCTTGGGGACAGGGGGGCGAACTAATGAAAAACTGTTTTTT.

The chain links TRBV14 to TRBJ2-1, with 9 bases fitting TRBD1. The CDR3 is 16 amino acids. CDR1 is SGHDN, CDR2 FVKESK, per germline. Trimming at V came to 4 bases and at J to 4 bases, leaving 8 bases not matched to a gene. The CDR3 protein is CASSPRTGVIYNEQFF. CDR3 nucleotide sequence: TGTGCCAGCAGCCCCAGGACAGGGGTAATATACAATGAGCAGTTCTTC.

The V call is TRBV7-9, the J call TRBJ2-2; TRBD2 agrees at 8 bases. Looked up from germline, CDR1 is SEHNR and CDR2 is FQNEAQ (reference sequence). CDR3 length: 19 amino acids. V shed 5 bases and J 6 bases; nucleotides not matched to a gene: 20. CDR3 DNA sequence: TGTGCCAGCAGCCCCCTTGGGTCGCGGGGGGCCGTAGTATCCGGGGAGCTGTTTTTT. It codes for CASSPLGSRGAVVSGELFF.

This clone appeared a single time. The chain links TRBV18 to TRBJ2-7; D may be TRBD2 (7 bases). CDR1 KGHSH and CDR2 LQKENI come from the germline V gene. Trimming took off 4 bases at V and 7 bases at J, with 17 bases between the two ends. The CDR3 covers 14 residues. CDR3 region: CASSQSEGGFEQYF. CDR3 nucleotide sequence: TGTGCCAGCTCACAGTCGGAGGGGGGGTTTGAGCAGTACTTC.

This CDR3 reads CASSLNGGYQPQHF. CDR3 bases: TGTGCCAGCAGTTTAAATGGGGGCTATCAGCCCCAGCATTTT. The V call is TRBV28, the J call TRBJ1-5; TRBD1 might be the D (6 bases). CDR1 and CDR2 from the germline V gene are MDHEN and SYDVKM. Between the trimmed V and J ends, which lost 2 bases and 5 bases, there was a span of 10 bases. The CDR3 length is 14 residues.

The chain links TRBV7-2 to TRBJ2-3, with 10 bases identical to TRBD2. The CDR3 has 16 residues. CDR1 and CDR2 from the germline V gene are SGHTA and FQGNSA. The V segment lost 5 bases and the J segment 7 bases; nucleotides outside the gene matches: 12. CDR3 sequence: CASSPRSSGSRYTQYF. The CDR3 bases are TGTGCCAGCAGCCCCCGCTCTAGCGGGAGTAGGTATACGCAGTATTTT.

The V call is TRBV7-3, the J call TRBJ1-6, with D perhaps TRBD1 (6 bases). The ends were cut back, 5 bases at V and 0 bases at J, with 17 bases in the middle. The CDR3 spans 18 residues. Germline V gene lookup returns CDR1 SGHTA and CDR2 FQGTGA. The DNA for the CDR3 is TGTGCCAGCAGCCCAGGGGAGGGGGGGAGCTCCTATAATTCACCCCTCCACTTT. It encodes CASSPGEGGSSYNSPLHF.

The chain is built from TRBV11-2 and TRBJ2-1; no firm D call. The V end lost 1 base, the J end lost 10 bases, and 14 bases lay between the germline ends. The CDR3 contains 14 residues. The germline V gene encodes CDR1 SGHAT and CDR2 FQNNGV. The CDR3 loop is CASSLASRVREQFF. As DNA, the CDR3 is TGTGCCAGCAGCTTAGCGTCTCGGGTCCGAGAGCAGTTCTTC.

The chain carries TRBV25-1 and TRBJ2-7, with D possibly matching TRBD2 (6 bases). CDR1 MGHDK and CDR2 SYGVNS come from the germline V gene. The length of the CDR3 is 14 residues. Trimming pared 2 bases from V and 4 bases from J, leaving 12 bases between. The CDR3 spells CASSEVEGQYEQYF. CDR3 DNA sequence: TGTGCCAGCAGTGAAGTGGAGGGGCAGTACGAGCAGTACTTC.

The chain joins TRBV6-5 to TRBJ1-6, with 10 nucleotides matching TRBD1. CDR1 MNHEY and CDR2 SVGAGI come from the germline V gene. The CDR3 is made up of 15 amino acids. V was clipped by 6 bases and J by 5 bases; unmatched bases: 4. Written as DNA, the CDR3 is TGTGCCAGCAGGACAGGGGGCGCCAATAATTCACCCCTCCACTTT. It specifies CASRTGGANNSPLHF.

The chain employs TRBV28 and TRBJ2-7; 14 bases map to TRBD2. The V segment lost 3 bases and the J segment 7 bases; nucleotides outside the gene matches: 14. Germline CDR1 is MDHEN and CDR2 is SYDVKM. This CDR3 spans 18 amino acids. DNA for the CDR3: TGTGCCAGCAGTTTGGCCGGGACTAGCGGGAGACCACTAAGGGAGCAGTACTTC. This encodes CASSLAGTSGRPLREQYF. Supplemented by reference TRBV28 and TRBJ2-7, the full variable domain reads DVKVTQSSRYLVKRTGEKVFLECVQDMDHENMFWYRQDPGLGLRLIYFSYDVKMKEKGDIPEGYSVSREKKERFSLILESASTNQTSMYLCASSLAGTSGRPLREQYFGPGTRLTVT.

The CDR3 region is CASRKGTGGGEQYF. The CDR3 DNA sequence: TGTGCCAGTCGCAAGGGGACAGGGGGCGGTGAGCAGTACTTC. V and J are TRBV27 and TRBJ2-7, with TRBD1 matching 12 bases. There are 14 residues in the CDR3. The germline V gene has CDR1 MNHEY and CDR2 SMNVEV (reference sequence). Trimming cost V 9 bases and J 7 bases; bases outside gene matches: 10.